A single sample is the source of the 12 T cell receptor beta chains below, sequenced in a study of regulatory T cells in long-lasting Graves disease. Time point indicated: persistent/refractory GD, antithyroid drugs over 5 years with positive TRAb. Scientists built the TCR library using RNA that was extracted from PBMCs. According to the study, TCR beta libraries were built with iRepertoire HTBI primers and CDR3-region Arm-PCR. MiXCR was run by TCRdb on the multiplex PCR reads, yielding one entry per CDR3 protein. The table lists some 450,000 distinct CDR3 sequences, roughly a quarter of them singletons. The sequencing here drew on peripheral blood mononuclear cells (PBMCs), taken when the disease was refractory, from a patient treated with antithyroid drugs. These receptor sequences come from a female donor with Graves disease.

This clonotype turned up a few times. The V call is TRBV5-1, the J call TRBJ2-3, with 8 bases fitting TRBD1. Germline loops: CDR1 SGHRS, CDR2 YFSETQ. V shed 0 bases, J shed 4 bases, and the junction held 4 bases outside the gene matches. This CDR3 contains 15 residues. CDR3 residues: CASSLEGQGADTQYF. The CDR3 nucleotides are TGCGCCAGCAGCTTGGAAGGACAGGGCGCAGATACGCAGTATTTT.

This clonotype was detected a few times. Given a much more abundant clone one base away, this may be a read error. CDR3 amino acids: CASKQVGRETQYF. For the CDR3, the DNA is TGTGCCAGCAAACAGGTCGGTCGAGAGACCCAGTACTTC. The rearrangement uses TRBV6-1 and TRBJ2-5; TRBD1 is a possible D gene (5 bases). Germline CDR1 is MNHNS and CDR2 is SASEGT. CDR3 length: 13 residues. Trimming took off 7 bases at V and 4 bases at J, with 13 bases between the two ends.

This chain's CDR3 is CSVTGAPGELFF. For the CDR3, the DNA is TGCAGCGTTACGGGGGCGCCCGGGGAGCTGTTTTTT. V and J are TRBV29-1 and TRBJ2-2, with D tentatively TRBD1 or TRBD2 (6 bases each). The CDR3 consists of 12 residues. The V end lost 5 bases, the J end lost 6 bases, and 10 bases lay between the germline ends. Germline values: CDR1 SQVTM, CDR2 ANQGSEA.

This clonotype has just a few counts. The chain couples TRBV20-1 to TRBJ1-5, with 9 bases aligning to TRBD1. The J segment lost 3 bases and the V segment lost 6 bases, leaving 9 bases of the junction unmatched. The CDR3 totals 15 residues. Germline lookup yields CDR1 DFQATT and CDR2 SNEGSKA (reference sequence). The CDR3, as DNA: TGCAGTGCAAGGGACAGGGATTTGGTCAATCAGCCCCAGCATTTT. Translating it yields CSARDRDLVNQPQHF.

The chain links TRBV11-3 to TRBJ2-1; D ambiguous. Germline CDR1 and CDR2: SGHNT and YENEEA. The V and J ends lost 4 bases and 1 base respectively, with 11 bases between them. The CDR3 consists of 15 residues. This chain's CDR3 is CASSSGSASYNEQFF. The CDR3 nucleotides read TGTGCCAGCAGCTCAGGTTCTGCGTCCTACAATGAGCAGTTCTTC.

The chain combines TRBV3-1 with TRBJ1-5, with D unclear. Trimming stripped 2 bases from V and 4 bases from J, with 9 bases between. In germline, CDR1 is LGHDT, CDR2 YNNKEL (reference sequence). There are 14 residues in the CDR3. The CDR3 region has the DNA TGTGCCAGCAGCCAATATAAGAGAAATCAGCCCCAGCATTTT. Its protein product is CASSQYKRNQPQHF.

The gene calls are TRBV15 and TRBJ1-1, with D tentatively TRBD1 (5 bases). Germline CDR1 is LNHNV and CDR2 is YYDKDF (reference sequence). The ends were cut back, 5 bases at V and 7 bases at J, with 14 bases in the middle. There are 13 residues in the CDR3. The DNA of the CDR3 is TGTGCCACCAGCCCTCCTTATAGGGGTGAAGCTTTCTTT. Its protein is CATSPPYRGEAFF.

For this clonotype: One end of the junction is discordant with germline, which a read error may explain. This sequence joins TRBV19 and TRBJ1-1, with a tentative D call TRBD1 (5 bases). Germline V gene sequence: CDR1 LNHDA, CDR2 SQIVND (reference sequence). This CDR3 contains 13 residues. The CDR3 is CASSSPGTSQAYF. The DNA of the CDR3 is TGTGCCAGTAGTTCCCCCGGGACCAGCCAGGCGTACTTT.

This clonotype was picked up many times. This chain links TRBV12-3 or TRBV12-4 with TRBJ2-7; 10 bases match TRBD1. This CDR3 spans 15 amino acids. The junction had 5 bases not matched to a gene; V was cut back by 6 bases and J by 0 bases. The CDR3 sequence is CASSPWDRGSYEQYF. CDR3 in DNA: TGTGCCAGCAGCCCCTGGGACAGGGGCTCCTACGAGCAGTACTTC.

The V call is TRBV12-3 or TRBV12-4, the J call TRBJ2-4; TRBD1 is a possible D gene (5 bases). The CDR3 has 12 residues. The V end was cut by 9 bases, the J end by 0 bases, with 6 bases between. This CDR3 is CASQGAKNIQYF. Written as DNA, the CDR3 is TGTGCCAGTCAGGGAGCCAAAAACATTCAGTACTTC.

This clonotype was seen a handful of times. The chain's CDR3 is CSARDQGYEQYF. CDR3 sequence (DNA): TGCAGTGCTAGAGATCAAGGGTACGAGCAGTACTTC. The chain uses TRBV20-1 and TRBJ2-7; D gene uncertain. The V gene lost 0 bases and the J gene lost 4 bases, with 7 bases spanning the gap. The CDR3 has 12 residues. Germline loops: CDR1 DFQATT, CDR2 SNEGSKA (reference sequence).

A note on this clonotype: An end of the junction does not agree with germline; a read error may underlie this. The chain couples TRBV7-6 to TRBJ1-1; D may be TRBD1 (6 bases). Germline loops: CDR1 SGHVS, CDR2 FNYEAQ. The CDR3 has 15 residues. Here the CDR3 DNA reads TGTGTCAGCAGCTCTCAACAGGGTGGGCCGACTGAAGCTTTCTTT. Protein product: CVSSSQQGGPTEAFF.